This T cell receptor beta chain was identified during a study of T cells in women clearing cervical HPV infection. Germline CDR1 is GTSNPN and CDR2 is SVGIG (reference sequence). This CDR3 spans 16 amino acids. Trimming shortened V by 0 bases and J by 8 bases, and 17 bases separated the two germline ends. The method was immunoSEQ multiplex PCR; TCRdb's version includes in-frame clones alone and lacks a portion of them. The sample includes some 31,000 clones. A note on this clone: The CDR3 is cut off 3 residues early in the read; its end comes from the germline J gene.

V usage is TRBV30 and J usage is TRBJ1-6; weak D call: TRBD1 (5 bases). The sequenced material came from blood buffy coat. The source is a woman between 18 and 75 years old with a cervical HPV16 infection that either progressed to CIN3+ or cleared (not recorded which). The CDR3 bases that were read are TGTGCCTGGAGTGTGGGCTTGGGCAGGGATGATTCACCC. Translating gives CAWSVGLGRDDSP. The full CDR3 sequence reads CAWSVGLGRDDSPLHF.